This T cell receptor beta chain was captured by sequencing in a study of identifying expanded T cells in peripheral blood. This table comes from immunoSEQ multiplex PCR, and its TCRdb copy is limited to in-frame clones, with some not included. The data hold about 58,000 clones, with more than 70% observed a single time. CDR1 and CDR2 from the germline V gene are MNHNS and SASEGT. The CDR3 is 14 amino acids. Trimming removed 6 bases from V and 4 bases from J; junction bases left unmatched: 6. The specimen was blood. This chain joins TRBV6-1 and TRBJ1-3; 7 bases map to TRBD1. The sequence derives from a person aged 18-70 years in good health. The CDR3 region is CASSTTGSGNTIYF. In DNA form, the CDR3 reads TGTGCCAGCAGCACGACAGGGTCCGGAAACACCATATATTTT.